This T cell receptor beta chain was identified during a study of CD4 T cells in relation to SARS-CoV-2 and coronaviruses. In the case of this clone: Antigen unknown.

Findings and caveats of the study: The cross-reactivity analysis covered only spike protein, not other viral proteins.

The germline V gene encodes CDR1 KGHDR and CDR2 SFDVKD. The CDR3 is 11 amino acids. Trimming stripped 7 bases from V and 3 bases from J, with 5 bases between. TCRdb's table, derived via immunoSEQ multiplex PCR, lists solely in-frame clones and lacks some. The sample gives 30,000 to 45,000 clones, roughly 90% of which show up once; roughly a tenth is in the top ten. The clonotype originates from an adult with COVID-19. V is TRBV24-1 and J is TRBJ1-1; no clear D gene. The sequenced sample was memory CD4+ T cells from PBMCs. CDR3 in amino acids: CATRTDTEAFF. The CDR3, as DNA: TGTGCCACCAGAACAGACACTGAAGCTTTCTTT.